This TCR beta chain was recorded in a study of cytomegalovirus exposure and HLA in healthy donors. General study findings and limits: As a later analysis revealed, most CMV-associated TCR beta chains appeared HLA-restricted. Cytomegalovirus status was reportedly diagnosed by the classifier with high specificity and sensitivity.

It was with 60 Vbeta and 13 Jbeta primers that the PCR ran. TCRdb's copy holds only in-frame clones and misses some; the assay was immunoSEQ multiplex PCR. The data show 70,000 to 85,000 clones, approximately 69% seen once. Germline values: CDR1 SGHVS, CDR2 FQNEAQ. The CDR3 is made up of 16 amino acids. The ends lost 5 bases at V and 4 bases at J; junction bases unmatched: 8. Donors likely had unrecorded immune exposures despite being nominally healthy when sampled. Notes on this clone: Antigen: not known.

The V call is TRBV7-8, the J call TRBJ2-5; TRBD2 matches at 12 bases. This clonotype was sampled from a man aged 40-50 years in good health and CMV-seropositive. Sequences were obtained from PBMCs. The CDR3 loop reads CASSARLAGVGETQYF. The CDR3, as DNA: TGTGCCAGCAGCGCTAGACTAGCGGGAGTGGGAGAGACCCAGTACTTC.